Listed below are T cell receptor beta chains from one sample, sequenced in a study of human T cells and chemical hapten exposure. TCRdb reprocessed the RACE reads with MiXCR, giving one entry per CDR3 protein. The sample has a few hundred thousand distinct CDR3 sequences, approximately 5% seen once. The specimen was whole blood, collected in connection with sensitization to the hapten diphenylcyclopropenone (DPC). Every receptor here comes from a woman aged 18-29 years with alopecia areata. Some clones in this sample may be carry-over from other donors' samples. Each CDR3 is given with its conserved first and last residue. The D gene is left open where the match is weak. Where a row states a size, it is once, few, many or the class of an expanded clone; other rows omit it.

>.|TRBJ2-1|TRBV13|few
CASSQQGTNEQFF
TGTGCCAGCAGCCAGCAGGGGACCAATGAGCAGTTCTTC
>.|TRBJ2-7|TRBV5-4|.
CASSLPQLGEQYF
TGTGCCAGCAGCCTCCCCCAACTAGGCGAGCAGTACTTC
>.|TRBJ2-5|TRBV12-3/TRBV12-4|many
CASSPRLAAETQYF
TGTGCCAGCAGTCCCAGACTGGCTGCGGAGACCCAGTACTTC
>TRBD2|TRBJ2-3|TRBV7-2|.
CASSFRLAVTDTQYF
TGTGCCAGCAGCTTCCGACTAGCAGTCACAGATACGCAGTATTTT
>TRBD1|TRBJ2-2|TRBV5-1|few
CASSGGTGATGELFF
TGCGCCAGCAGCGGCGGGACAGGGGCTACCGGGGAGCTGTTTTTT
>.|TRBJ1-5|TRBV24-1|few
CATSDSGLNQPQHF
TGTGCCACCAGTGACTCGGGCCTTAATCAGCCCCAGCATTTT
>TRBD2|TRBJ2-3|TRBV7-9|many
CASSHGLAPDTQYF
TGTGCCAGCAGCCACGGACTAGCCCCAGATACGCAGTATTTT
>.|TRBJ1-2|TRBV28|few
CASSLYRYGYTF
TGTGCCAGCAGTTTATACCGCTATGGCTACACCTTC
>.|TRBJ2-3|TRBV20-1|.
CSASNQGSHKRMADTQYF
TGCAGTGCTAGTAATCAGGGATCCCACAAACGGATGGCGGATACGCAGTATTTT
>.|TRBJ1-6|TRBV18|many
CASSVPQANSPLHF
TGTGCCAGCTCAGTCCCACAGGCCAATTCACCCCTCCACTTT
>TRBD2|TRBJ2-7|TRBV10-3|many
CAISESLAGGSSYEQYF
TGTGCCATCAGTGAGTCCTTAGCGGGGGGGAGCTCCTACGAGCAGTACTTC
>TRBD1|TRBJ1-3|TRBV3-1|many
CASSQAAGGSLRNTIYF
TGTGCCAGCAGCCAAGCTGCAGGGGGAAGCCTACGAAACACCATATATTTT
>TRBD2|TRBJ2-7|TRBV20-1|.
CSARPGERGDNEQYF
TGCAGTGCTAGACCCGGGGAGCGGGGGGACAACGAGCAGTACTTC
>TRBD1|TRBJ1-6|TRBV20-1|many
CSAPGPGQGRSPLHF
TGCAGTGCTCCCGGCCCTGGACAGGGAAGGTCACCCCTCCACTTT
>.|TRBJ1-1|TRBV12-3/TRBV12-4|.
CASNLGIGHEAFF
TGTGCCAGCAACCTAGGGATCGGACACGAAGCTTTCTTT
>.|TRBJ1-2|TRBV5-1|many
CASSLEGHGYTF
TGCGCCAGCAGCTTAGAGGGGCATGGCTACACCTTC
>TRBD1|TRBJ2-5|TRBV20-1|.
CSAGPGTAQETQYF
TGCAGTGCTGGTCCCGGGACAGCCCAAGAGACCCAGTACTTC
>TRBD1|TRBJ2-1|TRBV29-1|.
CSVLGGQGRYNEQFF
TGCAGCGTGTTGGGGGGACAGGGGCGCTACAATGAGCAGTTCTTC
>.|TRBJ1-3|TRBV9|.
CASSVGADSSGNTIYF
TGTGCCAGCAGCGTAGGGGCAGACTCCTCTGGAAACACCATATATTTT
>TRBD1|TRBJ1-5|TRBV6-5|many
CASSLTGTPSGQPQHF
TGTGCCAGCAGCTTGACAGGGACCCCGTCGGGACAGCCCCAGCATTTT
>.|TRBJ2-3|TRBV5-1|many
CASSLDRTDTQYF
TGCGCCAGCAGCTTGGACCGCACAGATACGCAGTATTTT
>.|TRBJ1-6|TRBV20-1|.
CSALTVHNSPLHF
TGCAGTGCTTTGACAGTACATAATTCACCCCTCCACTTT
>.|TRBJ2-7|TRBV6-2/TRBV6-3|many
CASSWTVVPYEQYF
TGTGCCAGCAGCTGGACAGTAGTCCCCTACGAGCAGTACTTC
>.|TRBJ1-3|TRBV18|.
CATSAGNTIYF
TGTGCCACCTCTGCTGGAAACACCATATATTTT
>.|TRBJ1-2|TRBV7-9|few
CASSFSYGYTF
TGTGCCAGCAGCTTCAGCTATGGCTACACCTTC
>.|TRBJ1-5|TRBV6-5|few
CASRSWVNQPQHF
TGTGCCAGCAGGTCCTGGGTGAATCAGCCCCAGCATTTT
>.|TRBJ2-1|TRBV10-3|many
CAISEGEYNEQFF
TGTGCCATCAGTGAGGGGGAATACAATGAGCAGTTCTTC
>.|TRBJ2-3|TRBV6-2/TRBV6-3|.
CASVGVNTQYF
TGTGCCAGCGTCGGAGTGAATACGCAGTATTTT
>.|TRBJ2-7|TRBV9|.
CASSVGAGKSYEQYF
TGTGCCAGCAGCGTAGGTGCAGGGAAGTCCTACGAGCAGTACTTC
>TRBD2|TRBJ2-1|TRBV5-4|.
CASSRPTSGGAWNEQFF
TGTGCCAGCAGCCGTCCCACTAGCGGGGGGGCGTGGAATGAGCAGTTCTTC
>.|TRBJ2-3|TRBV5-4|once
CASTTGLVTDTQYF
TGTGCCAGCACCACCGGACTGGTCACAGATACGCAGTATTTT
>.|TRBJ1-1|TRBV9|.
CASSVGEARDTEAFF
TGTGCCAGCAGCGTAGGGGAGGCTCGGGACACTGAAGCTTTCTTT
>TRBD2|TRBJ2-7|TRBV5-1|few
CASSLASGGTEQYF
TGCGCCAGCAGCTTGGCCAGCGGGGGAACCGAGCAGTACTTC
>TRBD2|TRBJ2-3|TRBV6-5|.
CASSYSGGLPDTQYF
TGTGCCAGCAGTTATAGCGGGGGGCTTCCAGATACGCAGTATTTT
>TRBD2|TRBJ2-3|TRBV5-5|few
CASSPDSGGGTDTQYF
TGTGCCAGCAGCCCCGACTCGGGGGGGGGCACAGATACGCAGTATTTT
>.|TRBJ1-5|TRBV29-1|few
CSVGAGANQPQHF
TGCAGCGTTGGAGCCGGGGCCAATCAGCCCCAGCATTTT
>.|TRBJ1-2|TRBV7-2|few
CASSLAIALNYGYTF
TGTGCCAGCAGCTTAGCGATAGCCCTTAACTATGGCTACACCTTC
>.|TRBJ1-6|TRBV18|many
CASSRVLRTAHSPLHF
TGTGCCAGCTCACGCGTTTTGAGGACAGCCCATTCACCCCTCCACTTT
>.|TRBJ2-3|TRBV6-4|few
CASSERQGGSDTQYF
TGTGCCAGCAGTGAGCGTCAGGGTGGATCGGATACGCAGTATTTT
>.|TRBJ2-7|TRBV2|many
CASSPDYTGEQYF
TGTGCCAGCAGCCCGGACTACACGGGGGAGCAGTACTTC
>.|TRBJ2-2|TRBV5-1|.
CASSPTVVGTGELFF
TGCGCCAGCAGTCCCACGGTTGTCGGCACCGGGGAGCTGTTTTTT
>.|TRBJ2-3|TRBV7-9|many
CASSLGAGRDTQYF
TGTGCCAGCAGCTTAGGCGCAGGTCGGGATACGCAGTATTTT
>.|TRBJ2-5|TRBV5-1|.
CASSLGDRTTETQYF
TGCGCCAGCAGCTTGGGGGACCGCACGACAGAGACCCAGTACTTC
>TRBD1|TRBJ2-7|TRBV12-3/TRBV12-4|.
CASSFLDRVYEQYF
TGTGCCAGCAGTTTCCTTGACAGGGTGTACGAGCAGTACTTC
>.|TRBJ2-1|TRBV27|.
CASSEGLVGYYNEQFF
TGTGCCAGCAGTGAGGGCCTGGTGGGGTACTACAATGAGCAGTTCTTC
>TRBD2|TRBJ2-1|TRBV20-1|few
CSAPSLAGGTYNEQFF
TGCAGTGCTCCTAGTTTAGCGGGGGGTACCTACAATGAGCAGTTCTTC
>.|TRBJ1-4|TRBV4-1|many
CASSQGSLDGFFEKLFF
TGCGCCAGCAGCCAAGGTTCCTTAGACGGCTTCTTTGAAAAACTGTTTTTT
>.|TRBJ2-3|TRBV7-2|few
CASTYADTQYF
TGTGCCAGCACCTACGCCGATACGCAGTATTTT